Below, 30 T cell receptor beta chains from the same sample are listed, as sequenced in a study of cytomegalovirus exposure and HLA in healthy donors. Vbeta (60) and Jbeta (13) primers were used in the PCR. Generated by immunoSEQ multiplex PCR, the TCRdb table keeps only in-frame clones and is missing some. The data contain over 150,000 clones, roughly 80% of them singletons. Sequencing input: PBMCs. The receptor set was obtained from a man aged 45 to 65 in good health and CMV-seronegative.

V usage is TRBV29-1 and J usage is TRBJ1-2, with 10 bases matching TRBD1. Germline V gene lookup returns CDR1 SQVTM and CDR2 ANQGSEA. The CDR3 is 14 residues long. Trimming took 6 bases from V and 5 from J; bases not matched to a gene: 9. As DNA, the CDR3 is TGCAGCGTCGAGGACAGGGGGGCATCGTATGGCTACACCTTC. Translating gives CSVEDRGASYGYTF.

The rearrangement joins TRBV6-5 to TRBJ1-1; D is uncertain. V lost 6 bases and J 0 bases, leaving 14 bases between the germline ends. The CDR3 has 15 amino acids. Germline V lookup: CDR1 MNHEY, CDR2 SVGAGI. The CDR3 DNA reads as TGTGCCAGCAGCCGTTTTGACAACCTGAACACTGAAGCTTTCTTT. This gives the protein CASSRFDNLNTEAFF.

J is TRBJ1-6 and V is TRBV28, with D hard to call. The CDR3 length is 14 residues. Germline lookup yields CDR1 MDHEN and CDR2 SYDVKM. Trimming pared 1 base from V and 5 bases from J, leaving 6 bases between. The CDR3 sequence: CASSLSRNNSPLHF. CDR3 DNA sequence: TGTGCCAGCAGTTTATCCAGGAATAATTCACCCCTCCACTTT. Complete variable domain (other parts from reference TRBV28 and TRBJ1-6): DVKVTQSSRYLVKRTGEKVFLECVQDMDHENMFWYRQDPGLGLRLIYFSYDVKMKEKGDIPEGYSVSREKKERFSLILESASTNQTSMYLCASSLSRNNSPLHFGNGTRLTVT.

V is TRBV7-9 and J is TRBJ1-2, with 8 nucleotides matching TRBD1. The trim removed 5 bases at V and 1 base at J, leaving 9 bases unmatched. This CDR3 has 16 residues. CDR1 is SEHNR, CDR2 FQNEAQ, per germline (reference sequence). The chain's CDR3 is CASSITQGEINYGYTF. In DNA form, the CDR3 reads TGTGCCAGCAGCATAACACAGGGGGAAATTAACTATGGCTACACCTTC.

In DNA, the CDR3 is TGTGCCAGTAGTGAGGGGGCGGGTTACAATGAGCAGTTCTTC. Translating gives CASSEGAGYNEQFF. The chain carries TRBV19 and TRBJ2-1; TRBD1 agrees at 7 bases. The V and J ends lost 5 bases and 4 bases, in that order; junction bases with no gene match: 5. This CDR3 is 14 amino acids long. Germline CDR1 reads LNHDA; CDR2 reads SQIVND (reference sequence). Supplemented by reference TRBV19 and TRBJ2-1, the full variable domain reads DGGITQSPKYLFRKEGQNVTLSCEQNLNHDAMYWYRQDPGQGLRLIYYSQIVNDFQKGDIAEGYSVSREKKESFPLTVTSAQKNPTAFYLCASSEGAGYNEQFFGPGTRLTVL.

The chain has TRBV7-8 and TRBJ2-5; 10 bases are a match to TRBD1. This CDR3 is 14 amino acids long. Germline CDR1 SGHVS, CDR2 FQNEAQ. Germline trimming cut 5 bases from V and 1 base from J; bases unmatched to any gene: 1. CDR3 DNA sequence: TGTGCCAGCAGCCGGGACAGGGGCCAAGAGACCCAGTACTTC. Protein: CASSRDRGQETQYF.

The rearrangement uses TRBV7-9 and TRBJ1-5; D ambiguous. Germline V gene sequence: CDR1 SEHNR, CDR2 FQNEAQ (reference sequence). The V end lost 1 base, the J end lost 3 bases, and 7 bases lay between the germline ends. This CDR3 region has 14 residues. In DNA, the CDR3 is TGTGCCAGCAGCTTAGGTGTCAACAATCAGCCCCAGCATTTT. Protein: CASSLGVNNQPQHF.

The V and J genes are TRBV4-2 and TRBJ1-1, with D hard to call. Trimming pared 0 bases from V and 2 bases from J, leaving 16 bases between. Looked up from germline, CDR1 is LGHNA and CDR2 is YNFKEQ. The CDR3 is made up of 17 amino acids. The CDR3 loop is CASSQDQTPPTNTEAFF. Written as DNA, the CDR3 is TGTGCCAGCAGCCAAGATCAAACCCCCCCCACTAACACTGAAGCTTTCTTT.

The rearrangement links TRBV11-2 to TRBJ2-3; D perhaps matches TRBD1 (5 bases). V lost 0 bases and J lost 6, with 13 bases in between. The CDR3 has 15 residues. Germline V lookup: CDR1 SGHAT, CDR2 FQNNGV. The CDR3 here is CASSLDGRAGDTQYF. The CDR3 coding sequence is TGTGCCAGCAGCTTAGACGGCAGGGCAGGGGATACGCAGTATTTT.

V gene TRBV12-5 combines with J gene TRBJ2-7, with D unresolved. Trimming took off 1 base at V and 0 bases at J, with 10 bases between the two ends. Germline CDR1 LGHNT, CDR2 FRNRAP. The CDR3 is 15 amino acids. CDR3 sequence: CASGLEPGRSYEQYF. The CDR3 DNA reads TGTGCTAGTGGTTTGGAACCAGGCCGCTCCTACGAGCAGTACTTC.

CDR3 coding DNA: TGTGCCAGAAGCCGGCATCGGGGGGGCGAAAGGGGTGAGCAGTTCTTC. Amino acid sequence: CARSRHRGGERGEQFF. The chain has TRBV5-3 and TRBJ2-1, with 8 bases matching TRBD2. TRBV5-3 is classed as an ORF, of uncertain function. This CDR3 is built from 16 residues. Trimming cost V 4 bases and J 9 bases; bases outside gene matches: 15.

The chain recombines TRBV7-9 with TRBJ1-3; D is perhaps TRBD1 (6 bases). There are 15 residues in the CDR3. Between the trimmed V and J ends, which lost 5 bases and 0 bases, there was a span of 11 bases. The germline CDR1 and CDR2 sequences are SEHNR and FQNEAQ (reference sequence). The CDR3 DNA follows: TGTGCCAGCAGCCCGACAGGATCCTCTGGAAACACCATATATTTT. Amino acid sequence: CASSPTGSSGNTIYF.

In this sample, this clone turned up once. V is TRBV2 and J is TRBJ2-7; TRBD1 agrees at 11 bases. After removal of 7 bases from V and 2 bases from J, the junction contained 7 bases not matched to a gene. CDR1 is SNHLY, CDR2 FYNNEI, per germline. The length of the CDR3 is 15 residues. For the CDR3, the DNA is TGTGCCAGCATCAGAGGGACAGGGGGAACCTACGAGCAGTACTTC. This encodes CASIRGTGGTYEQYF.

The chain employs TRBV4-3 and TRBJ1-4; 8 bases are a match to TRBD1. The V gene end was trimmed by 1 base and the J gene end by 6 bases; junction bases not matched to a gene: 7. The germline V gene encodes CDR1 LGHNA and CDR2 YSLEER. This CDR3 spans 16 amino acids. The CDR3, as DNA: TGCGCCAGCAGCCAAGGGACAGGGACCTCAGATGAAAAACTGTTTTTT. This encodes CASSQGTGTSDEKLFF.

CDR3 sequence reads: CASSRKPGQNTGELFF. The CDR3 region has the DNA TGTGCCAGCAGTCGCAAACCGGGACAGAACACCGGGGAGCTGTTTTTT. The V call is TRBV6-6, the J call TRBJ2-2, with a tentative D call TRBD1 (6 bases). V was clipped by 5 bases and J by 1 base, with 14 bases between them. The CDR3 sequence is 16 residues long. From germline, CDR1 is MNHNY and CDR2 SVGAGI (reference sequence).

The chain joins TRBV6-5 to TRBJ2-3; possibly TRBD1 for D (5 bases). Deletions cut 2 bases from V and 4 bases from J, with 13 bases between. Germline assignment: CDR1 MNHEY and CDR2 SVGAGI. The CDR3 totals 15 residues. This CDR3 reads CASSYRGPGADTQYF. CDR3 bases: TGTGCCAGCAGTTACAGGGGCCCGGGCGCAGATACGCAGTATTTT.

The chain carries TRBV6-5 and TRBJ2-7, with TRBD2 matching 11 bases. This CDR3 is built from 15 residues. V shed 5 bases and J 4 bases; nucleotides not matched to a gene: 7. Germline V lookup: CDR1 MNHEY, CDR2 SVGAGI. This CDR3 reads CASSTLAGGLYEQYF. The CDR3 nucleotides read TGTGCCAGCAGTACGCTAGCGGGAGGCCTGTACGAGCAGTACTTC.

The J gene is TRBJ2-7, the V gene TRBV10-3, with 10 bases identical to TRBD2. The CDR3 is 14 residues long. The J segment lost 6 bases and the V segment lost 5 bases, leaving 7 bases of the junction unmatched. The germline CDR1 and CDR2 sequences are ENHRY and SYGVKD. The CDR3 reads CAISLLAGAGEQYF. The CDR3 DNA reads TGTGCCATCAGTCTCCTAGCGGGAGCCGGCGAGCAGTACTTC.

This chain uses TRBV7-2 with TRBJ1-2; 9 positions match TRBD1. V lost 1 base, J lost 4 bases, and 10 bases stayed unmatched. Germline assignment: CDR1 SGHTA and CDR2 FQGNSA. The CDR3 is 17 residues long. The DNA for the CDR3 is TGTGCCAGCAGCTTAGGACCACAGGGGGCGCGAGTCTATGGCTACACCTTC. It is translated as CASSLGPQGARVYGYTF. The variable domain in full, with the rest retrieved from reference TRBV7-2 and TRBJ1-2, is GAGVSQSPSNKVTEKGKDVELRCDPISGHTALYWYRQSLGQGLEFLIYFQGNSAPDKSGLPSDRFSAERTGGSVSTLTIQRTQQEDSAVYLCASSLGPQGARVYGYTFGSGTRLTVV.

The rearrangement links TRBV4-2 to TRBJ1-2, with 7 bases aligning to TRBD1. The CDR3 sequence is 16 residues long. Germline-derived CDR1 and CDR2 are LGHNA and YNFKEQ. The trim removed 0 bases at V and 2 bases at J, leaving 6 bases unmatched. The CDR3, as DNA: TGTGCCAGCAGCCAAGAAAGTAACAGGGGAAACTATGGCTACACCTTC. Protein: CASSQESNRGNYGYTF.

V is TRBV28 and J is TRBJ1-2; D is unresolved. The germline V gene encodes CDR1 MDHEN and CDR2 SYDVKM. Trimming stripped 6 bases from V and 2 bases from J, with 4 bases between. The CDR3 contains 11 residues. The CDR3 bases are TGTGCCAGCAGGGCAAACTATGGCTACACCTTC. Protein sequence: CASRANYGYTF.

The chain employs TRBV4-3 and TRBJ2-1, with 13 bases aligning to TRBD2. The trim removed 4 bases at V and 8 bases at J, leaving 5 bases unmatched. The germline CDR1 and CDR2 sequences are LGHNA and YSLEER. The CDR3 spans 15 residues. As DNA, the CDR3 is TGCGCCAGCAGCCTAACTAGCGGGAGGGTCCATGAGCAGTTCTTC. Protein: CASSLTSGRVHEQFF.

The CDR3 DNA sequence: TGCAGCGCATGGACAGGAGATTCCTACGAGCAGTACTTC. This gives the protein CSAWTGDSYEQYF. The chain uses TRBV29-1 and TRBJ2-7, with TRBD1 matching over 7 bases. V dropped 7 bases and J dropped 1; count of bases not matched to a gene: 7. CDR3 length: 13 residues. Germline CDR1 reads SQVTM; CDR2 reads ANQGSEA.

The gene calls are TRBV4-3 and TRBJ2-2; TRBD2 might be the D (6 bases). Deletions cut 1 base from V and 6 bases from J, with 12 bases between. The CDR3 spans 15 residues. Germline CDR1 and CDR2: LGHNA and YSLEER. The CDR3, as DNA: TGCGCCAGCAGCCAAGCTAGAACTAGCCCCGGGGAGCTGTTTTTT. Its translation is CASSQARTSPGELFF.

The gene calls are TRBV2 and TRBJ2-5; perhaps TRBD1 as D (5 bases). The better agreement between TRBJ2-7 and the DNA end casts doubt on the J call. The CDR3 runs to 14 residues. Looked up from germline, CDR1 is SNHLY and CDR2 is FYNNEI. DNA for the CDR3: TGTGCCAGCAGTGAAACCGCAGGGAATTACGAGCAGTACTTC. Translating it yields CASSETAGNYEQYF.

The chain is built from TRBV7-2 and TRBJ2-4; 11 nucleotides line up with TRBD2. Per germline, CDR1 SGHTA and CDR2 FQGNSA. The CDR3 consists of 19 residues. The trim removed 2 bases at V and 0 bases at J, leaving 9 bases unmatched. CDR3 residues: CASSLLGLAEGLAKNIQYF. CDR3 bases: TGTGCCAGCAGCTTATTGGGACTAGCGGAGGGTCTAGCCAAAAACATTCAGTACTTC.

The gene calls are TRBV6-1 and TRBJ1-5; 7 positions match TRBD1. This CDR3 spans 14 amino acids. V gave up 5 bases and J gave up 7 bases; unmatched junction bases: 8. CDR1 MNHNS and CDR2 SASEGT come from the germline V gene. The CDR3 region is CASSIRGREQPQHF. CDR3 in DNA: TGTGCCAGCAGTATAAGGGGGCGCGAACAGCCCCAGCATTTT.

The chain joins TRBV7-3 to TRBJ2-1, with D tentatively TRBD2 (6 bases). V was cut by 5 bases and J by 4 bases, with 27 bases left in between. This CDR3 has 19 residues. Germline CDR1 is SGHTA and CDR2 is FQGTGA. The CDR3 region has the DNA TGTGCCAGCAGCCCAACTACGGTTCCCCCAGCGGGTGCATACAATGAGCAGTTCTTC. Amino acid sequence: CASSPTTVPPAGAYNEQFF. Drawing the rest from reference TRBV7-3 and TRBJ2-1, the complete variable domain is GAGVSQTPSNKVTEKGKYVELRCDPISGHTALYWYRQSLGQGPEFLIYFQGTGAADDSGLPNDRFFAVRPEGSVSTLKIQRTERGDSAVYLCASSPTTVPPAGAYNEQFFGPGTRLTVL.

This clone has only a few counts. The chain employs TRBV5-6 and TRBJ2-1, with unresolved D. The germline V and J ends were trimmed by 2 bases and 6 bases, with 12 bases remaining between them. Germline CDR1 SGHDT, CDR2 YYEEEE. The CDR3 covers 14 residues. CDR3 coding DNA: TGTGCCAGCAGCTTTACTCCACCGGGCAATGAGCAGTTCTTC. Amino acids: CASSFTPPGNEQFF.

The gene calls are TRBV11-2 and TRBJ1-1; the D is unclear. Germline values: CDR1 SGHAT, CDR2 FQNNGV. Trimming took 5 bases from V and 1 from J, leaving 8 bases between them. The CDR3 sequence is 13 residues long. The CDR3 spells CASSPTRNTEAFF. Here the CDR3 DNA reads TGTGCCAGCAGCCCCACTAGGAACACTGAAGCTTTCTTT.